These T cell receptor beta chains were read from a single sample in a study of T-cell reconstitution after alpha-beta-depleted transplantation in children. In TCRdb, the PCR reads were re-called with MiXCR into one record per CDR3 protein. The sample has about 540,000 distinct CDR3 sequences, around 18% seen once; the top ten hold around 3.3%. This sample comprised PBMCs from the stem cell graft donor, obtained from the stem cell graft. Receptors were obtained from a human donor who donated a stem cell graft to a child with acute lymphoblastic leukemia. CDR3s include the opening cysteine and the closing phenylalanine or tryptophan. D genes are given only for firm matches. Size values are once, few and many counts, or a class for expanded clones, and some rows have none.

>TRBV7-8|TRBJ2-7|few|.
TGTGCCAGCAGCTTAAGCCCGGGCTGGGAGCAGTACTTC
CASSLSPGWEQYF
>TRBV20-1|TRBJ1-1|.|.
TGCAGTGCTAGTCACACCTTGAACACTGAAGCTTTCTTT
CSASHTLNTEAFF
>TRBV20-1|TRBJ2-1|.|TRBD2
TGCAGTGCTAGATCCCTAGCGGGAGCGTCCTGGGATGAGCAGTTCTTC
CSARSLAGASWDEQFF
>TRBV11-3|TRBJ2-3|.|TRBD1
TGTGCCAGCAGCTCTGGGACAGAAAGAATTACAGATACGCAGTATTTT
CASSSGTERITDTQYF
>TRBV15|TRBJ2-3|many|TRBD1
TGTGCCACCAGCACAAACCGGGACAGGACTCTGTATTTT
CATSTNRDRTLYF
>TRBV14|TRBJ2-2|few|TRBD2
TGTGCCAGCCAACTAGCGGGAGAGGGCACCGGGGAGCTGTTTTTT
CASQLAGEGTGELFF
>TRBV4-1|TRBJ1-1|few|.
TGCGCCAGCAGCCAAGACCCCGCAGGCACGAACACTGAAGCTTTCTTT
CASSQDPAGTNTEAFF
>TRBV20-1|TRBJ2-5|.|.
TGCAGTGCTAGAGATACGGTCCAAGAGACCCAGTACTTC
CSARDTVQETQYF
>TRBV12-5|TRBJ1-2|.|.
TGTGCTAGTGGTTCCAGTACACGGTTCGGGGGCTACACCTTC
CASGSSTRFGGYTF
>TRBV29-1|TRBJ2-7|.|TRBD1
TGCAGCGTAGCCCCGGGACAGGTCTACGAGCAGTACTTC
CSVAPGQVYEQYF
>TRBV4-1|TRBJ1-1|.|.
TGCGCCAGCAGCGCGAGAGCAGAGCGGTTGAACACTGAAGCTTTCTTT
CASSARAERLNTEAFF
>TRBV10-3|TRBJ2-2|.|TRBD2
TGTGCCATCAGTTCTAGCGGGAACACCGGGGAGCTGTTTTTT
CAISSSGNTGELFF
>TRBV19|TRBJ1-2|few|.
TGTGCCAGCGGGCCAAATTTCCTGCTATACTATGGCTACACCTTC
CASGPNFLLYYGYTF
>TRBV5-1|TRBJ1-2|few|.
TGCGCCAGCAGTGATACGACCCGATACTATGGCTACACCTTC
CASSDTTRYYGYTF
>TRBV5-8|TRBJ1-2|.|TRBD1
TGTGCCAGCAGCCCCGGACAGGCGACCTATGGCTACACCTTC
CASSPGQATYGYTF
>TRBV5-1|TRBJ2-5|few|.
TGCGCCAGCAGCTTGGCCCCAGAGGGAGGAGAGACCCAGTACTTC
CASSLAPEGGETQYF
>TRBV7-9|TRBJ1-2|few|TRBD1
TGTGCCAGCAGCCCCAGGACAGGGATATATGGCTACACCTTC
CASSPRTGIYGYTF
>TRBV15|TRBJ2-7|few|.
TGTGCCACCAGCAGCGAACAGGTTCTCCACTACGAGCAGTACTTC
CATSSEQVLHYEQYF
>TRBV12-3/TRBV12-4|TRBJ1-4|few|.
TGTGCCAGCAGTGAAGACAGCAATGAAAAACTGTTTTTT
CASSEDSNEKLFF
>TRBV27|TRBJ2-2|few|.
TGTGCCAGCAGCCCCCTCGGCGGGATGAACACCGGGGAGCTGTTTTTT
CASSPLGGMNTGELFF
>TRBV5-1|TRBJ1-5|few|.
TGCGCCAGCTCTTGGGTAGACAGCCTTAGGCAGCCCCAGCATTTT
CASSWVDSLRQPQHF
>TRBV6-4|TRBJ2-7|.|TRBD2
TGTGCCAGCAGTGTTTTAGCGGGAGGGCCCTACGAGCAGTACTTC
CASSVLAGGPYEQYF
>TRBV29-1|TRBJ2-7|few|TRBD1
TGCAGCGCCCTGGACAGGAACGTAGAGTCCTACGAGCAGTACTTC
CSALDRNVESYEQYF
>TRBV6-2/TRBV6-3|TRBJ1-2|.|TRBD1
TGTGCCAGCAGTCGACAGGGCGATTTGGGGGGCTACACCTTC
CASSRQGDLGGYTF
>TRBV4-2|TRBJ1-2|.|TRBD1
TGTGCCAGCAGCCGGAATGAGGGGGCGGAAGGCTACACCTTC
CASSRNEGAEGYTF
>TRBV27|TRBJ2-7|.|TRBD1
TGTGCCAGCGGCGCAGGGGGCTCCTACGAGCAGTACTTC
CASGAGGSYEQYF
>TRBV3-1|TRBJ2-5|.|.
TGTGCCAGCAGCCAAGATCGTGGATTTGAGGAGACCCAGTACTTC
CASSQDRGFEETQYF
>TRBV20-1|TRBJ2-3|.|TRBD2
TGCAGTGCTGTAACTAGCGGGAGGGCCGTAGATACGCAGTATTTT
CSAVTSGRAVDTQYF
>TRBV12-3/TRBV12-4|TRBJ2-3|.|TRBD2
TGTGCCAGCAAGCCGGAAGCGGGAGAGTTAACAGATACGCAGTATTTT
CASKPEAGELTDTQYF
>TRBV18|TRBJ2-5|.|.
TGTGCCAGCTCCGCCGACAGCCAAGAGACCCAGTACTTC
CASSADSQETQYF
>TRBV5-1|TRBJ2-1|few|.
TGCGCCAGCAGCGCGGCGCTCTACAATGAGCAGTTCTTC
CASSAALYNEQFF
>TRBV24-1|TRBJ2-3|.|TRBD2
TGTGCCACCAGTGATTTGTCTCTGGGAGGGCCCGATACGCAGTATTTT
CATSDLSLGGPDTQYF
>TRBV20-1|TRBJ2-7|few|.
TGCAGTGCTAGGGAGCTTAGCGCCTCCTACGAGCAGTACTTC
CSARELSASYEQYF
>TRBV29-1|TRBJ2-3|.|.
TGCAGCGTTGATCTGCGGGGTGGCACAGATACGCAGTATTTT
CSVDLRGGTDTQYF
>TRBV27|TRBJ2-2|.|.
TGTGCCAGCAGTCCCTCCCGGACACTTACGAACACCGGGGAGCTGTTTTTT
CASSPSRTLTNTGELFF
>TRBV20-1|TRBJ2-2|.|TRBD1
TGCAGTGCCGTAGACAGGGTCAAAAGTAACACCGGGGAGCTGTTTTTT
CSAVDRVKSNTGELFF
>TRBV6-1|TRBJ2-2|few|.
TGTGCCAGCACAGGACCAGGGGCCACCGGGGAGCTGTTTTTT
CASTGPGATGELFF
>TRBV29-1|TRBJ1-2|few|.
TGCAGCGCGGAAACAGGTCGAGGTGGCTATGGCTACACCTTC
CSAETGRGGYGYTF
>TRBV27|TRBJ2-5|few|TRBD1
TGTGCCAGCAGTTACACAGGGGGCTGGGAAGAGACCCAGTACTTC
CASSYTGGWEETQYF
>TRBV10-3|TRBJ2-5|.|.
TGTGCCATCAGTGAGTCGGATAGGAGGGAGACCCAGTACTTC
CAISESDRRETQYF
>TRBV29-1|TRBJ2-1|few|.
TGCAGCGTTGCCCAGCAATCCTACAATGAGCAGTTCTTC
CSVAQQSYNEQFF
>TRBV5-1|TRBJ1-5|.|.
TGCGCCAGCAGCTTAACGACAGATCAGCCCCAGCATTTT
CASSLTTDQPQHF
>TRBV5-4|TRBJ2-7|.|.
TGTGCCAGCAGCTTCGGGGACGCCTGCGAGCAGTACTTC
CASSFGDACEQYF
>TRBV29-1|TRBJ2-1|few|.
TGCAGCGTTGAAAAAGGCTCCTACAATGAGCAGTTCTTC
CSVEKGSYNEQFF
>TRBV5-1|TRBJ2-7|few|.
TGCGCCAGCAGCTTGGAACTACAGATCTACGAGCAGTACTTC
CASSLELQIYEQYF
>TRBV12-3/TRBV12-4|TRBJ1-2|few|.
TGTGCCAGCAGCCCGGGGTGGAGCGGGGGCTACACCTTC
CASSPGWSGGYTF
>TRBV20-1|TRBJ1-5|.|.
TGCAGTGCTGGTAGTAATCAGCCCCAGCATTTT
CSAGSNQPQHF
>TRBV5-1|TRBJ2-2|.|.
TGCGCCAGCAGCACCCTACGGGGCCCCGGGGAGCTGTTTTTT
CASSTLRGPGELFF
>TRBV12-5|TRBJ1-6|few|.
TGTGCTAGTGGTTTGGGCAGCGGGAATTCACCCCTCCACTTT
CASGLGSGNSPLHF
>TRBV5-1|TRBJ1-3|.|.
TGCGCCAGCAGCTCGACTTACAGCAGCTCTGGAAACACCATATATTTT
CASSSTYSSSGNTIYF
>TRBV5-1|TRBJ2-1|.|TRBD2
TGCGCCAGCAGCCGGCTAGCGGGAGGGTCGACGACGGATGAGCAGTTCTTC
CASSRLAGGSTTDEQFF
>TRBV9|TRBJ2-1|.|.
TGTGCCAGCAGCGCCTCCGAGAGCGAAAGCTCCTACAATGAGCAGTTCTTC
CASSASESESSYNEQFF
>TRBV11-2|TRBJ1-1|many|.
TGTGCCAGCAGCCCCGGATGGGTGAACACTGAAGCTTTCTTT
CASSPGWVNTEAFF